These 6 T cell receptor beta chains came from one sample sequenced in a study of blood T cell repertoires in COVID-19. Sequencing was performed with immunoSEQ multiplex PCR; in TCRdb, only in-frame clones are kept and a portion is missing. The sample lists about 120,000 clones, 90% seen once, with roughly 4% in the top ten. Material: peripheral blood. These receptors came from a woman between 55 and 75 years old with COVID-19, enrolled during active disease.

The rearrangement uses TRBV7-9 and TRBJ1-1; 8 bases are a match to TRBD1. The CDR3 spans 15 residues. Unmatched junction bases numbered 5, after V lost 1 base and J lost 4 bases. Germline V gene sequence: CDR1 SEHNR, CDR2 FQNEAQ (reference sequence). CDR3 residues: CASSLGDRIGTEAFF. For the CDR3, the DNA is TGTGCCAGCAGCTTAGGGGACAGGATTGGCACTGAAGCTTTCTTT.

The chain carries TRBV6-1 and TRBJ2-6, with 9 nucleotides matching TRBD1. Per germline, CDR1 MNHNS and CDR2 SASEGT. With V trimmed by 0 bases and J by 3 bases, 3 bases remained unmatched. CDR3 size: 17 residues. This CDR3 is CASSEANRGLGANVLTF. The DNA of the CDR3 is TGTGCCAGCAGTGAAGCGAACAGGGGGCTTGGGGCCAACGTCCTGACTTTC.

This sequence joins TRBV5-8 and TRBJ2-5; TRBD2 is a possible D gene (5 bases). Looked up from germline, CDR1 is SGHTS and CDR2 is YDEGEE. V was shortened by 4 bases and J by 1 base, with 11 bases between the two germline ends. This CDR3 has 14 residues. Here the CDR3 reads CASSAGTGQETQYF. CDR3 coding DNA: TGTGCCAGCAGCGCGGGTACCGGCCAAGAGACCCAGTACTTC.

This chain connects TRBV2 to TRBJ2-2, with 9 bases identical to TRBD1. The CDR3 length is 15 residues. Germline V gene sequence: CDR1 SNHLY, CDR2 FYNNEI. Trimming at V came to 0 bases and at J to 5 bases, leaving 1 base not matched to a gene. The CDR3 DNA is TGTGCCAGCAGTGAAGCGGGGACAGGGACCGGGGAGCTGTTTTTT. Translated, it gives CASSEAGTGTGELFF. The entire variable domain, with the rest obtained from reference TRBV2 and TRBJ2-2, is as follows: EPEVTQTPSHQVTQMGQEVILRCVPISNHLYFYWYRQILGQKVEFLVSFYNNEISEKSEIFDDQFSVERPDGSNFTLKIRSTKLEDSAMYFCASSEAGTGTGELFFGEGSRLTVL.

This sequence joins TRBV6-5 and TRBJ2-3, with D possibly being TRBD2 (5 bases). This CDR3 region has 14 residues. CDR1 and CDR2 from the germline V gene are MNHEY and SVGAGI. Trimming cost V 5 bases and J 1 base, with 10 bases left between them. The chain's CDR3 is CASSTPGGTDTQYF. CDR3 DNA: TGTGCCAGCAGTACCCCCGGGGGCACAGATACGCAGTATTTT.

V is TRBV27 and J is TRBJ2-1, with a tentative D call TRBD1 (6 bases). Germline CDR1 and CDR2: MNHEY and SMNVEV (reference sequence). The germline V and J ends were trimmed by 6 bases and 3 bases, with 15 bases remaining between them. The CDR3 is 15 amino acids. This chain's CDR3 is CASRATGFVYNEQFF. The CDR3 bases are TGTGCCAGCAGGGCCACAGGGTTCGTCTACAATGAGCAGTTCTTC.